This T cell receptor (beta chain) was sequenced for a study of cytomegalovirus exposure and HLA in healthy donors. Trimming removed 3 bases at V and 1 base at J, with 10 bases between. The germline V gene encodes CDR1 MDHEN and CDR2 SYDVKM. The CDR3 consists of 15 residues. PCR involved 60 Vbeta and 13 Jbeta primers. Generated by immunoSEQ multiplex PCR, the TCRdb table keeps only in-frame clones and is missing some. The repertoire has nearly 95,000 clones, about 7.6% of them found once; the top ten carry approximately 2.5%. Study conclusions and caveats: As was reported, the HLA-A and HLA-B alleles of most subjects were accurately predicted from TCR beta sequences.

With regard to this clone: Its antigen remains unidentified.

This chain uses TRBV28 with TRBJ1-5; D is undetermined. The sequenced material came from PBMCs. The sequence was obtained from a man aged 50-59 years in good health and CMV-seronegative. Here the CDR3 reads CASSLPSGSNQPQHF. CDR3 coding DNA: TGTGCCAGCAGTTTGCCTAGTGGAAGCAATCAGCCCCAGCATTTT.